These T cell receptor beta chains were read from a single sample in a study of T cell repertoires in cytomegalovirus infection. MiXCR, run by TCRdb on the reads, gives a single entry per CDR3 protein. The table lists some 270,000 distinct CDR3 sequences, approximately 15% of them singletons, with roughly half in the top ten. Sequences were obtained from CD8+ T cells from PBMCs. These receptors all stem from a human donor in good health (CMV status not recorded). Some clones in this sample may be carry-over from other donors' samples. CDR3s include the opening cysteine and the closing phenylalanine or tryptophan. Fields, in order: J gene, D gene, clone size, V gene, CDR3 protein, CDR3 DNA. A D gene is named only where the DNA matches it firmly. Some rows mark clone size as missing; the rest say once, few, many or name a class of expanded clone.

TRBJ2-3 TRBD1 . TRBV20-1 CSARDDRDDTDTQYF TGCAGTGCTAGAGACGACAGGGATGACACAGATACGCAGTATTTT
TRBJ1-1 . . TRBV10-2 CASGLTVMNTEAFF TGCGCCAGCGGTCTGACGGTGATGAACACTGAAGCTTTCTTT
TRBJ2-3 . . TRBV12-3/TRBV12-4 CASRSFTDTQYF TGTGCCAGCAGATCTTTCACAGATACGCAGTATTTT
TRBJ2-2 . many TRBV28 CASSLESGNTGELFF TGTGCCAGCAGTTTAGAATCAGGGAACACCGGGGAGCTGTTTTTT
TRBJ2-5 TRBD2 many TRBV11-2 CASSFTSGAQETQYF TGTGCCAGCAGCTTCACTAGCGGGGCGCAAGAGACCCAGTACTTC
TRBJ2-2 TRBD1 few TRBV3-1 CASSQDPDRYGNTGELFF TGTGCCAGCAGCCAAGACCCGGACAGGTACGGGAACACCGGGGAGCTGTTTTTT
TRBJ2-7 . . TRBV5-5 CASSLPSGYYEQYF TGTGCCAGCAGCTTGCCCTCAGGGTACTACGAGCAGTACTTC
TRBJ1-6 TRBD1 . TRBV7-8 CASSITTGVNSPLHF TGTGCCAGCAGCATTACGACAGGGGTAAATTCACCCCTCCACTTT
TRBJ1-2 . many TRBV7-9 CASSHPDRPIAGYTF TGTGCCAGCAGCCACCCGGACCGACCTATAGCTGGCTACACCTTC
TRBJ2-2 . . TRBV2 CASQGNGELFF TGTGCCAGCCAGGGAAACGGGGAGCTGTTTTTT
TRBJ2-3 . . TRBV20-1 CSAGDGGTSTDTQYF TGCAGTGCTGGGGACGGGGGTACTAGCACAGATACGCAGTATTTT
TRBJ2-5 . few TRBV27 CASGTGAQGQETQYF TGTGCCAGCGGAACCGGGGCCCAGGGCCAAGAGACCCAGTACTTC
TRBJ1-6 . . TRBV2 CATDPSSYNSPLHF TGTGCCACCGACCCCAGCTCCTATAATTCACCCCTCCACTTT
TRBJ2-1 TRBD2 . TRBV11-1 CASSPTSGGNYNEQFF TGTGCCAGCAGCCCGACAAGCGGGGGGAACTACAATGAGCAGTTCTTC
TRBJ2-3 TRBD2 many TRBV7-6 CASSFGGTSLTDTQYF TGTGCCAGCAGCTTCGGGGGGACTAGTCTCACAGATACGCAGTATTTT
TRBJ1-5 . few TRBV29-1 CSVVQGNSNQPQHF TGCAGCGTTGTACAGGGTAATAGCAATCAGCCCCAGCATTTT
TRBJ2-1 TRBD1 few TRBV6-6 CASGQGGSNEQFF TGTGCCAGCGGACAGGGGGGTTCAAATGAGCAGTTCTTC
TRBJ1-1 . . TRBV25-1 CASIRPGSNTEAFF TGTGCCAGCATCCGACCCGGGAGCAACACTGAAGCTTTCTTT
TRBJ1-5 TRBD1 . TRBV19 CASSVPGTDSNQPQHF TGTGCCAGTAGTGTCCCCGGGACAGATAGCAATCAGCCCCAGCATTTT
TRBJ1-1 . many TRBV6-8 CASSYSAGMNTEAFF TGTGCCAGCAGTTACTCGGCGGGGATGAACACTGAAGCTTTCTTT
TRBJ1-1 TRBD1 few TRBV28 CASSFEVGQVFEAFF TGTGCCAGCAGTTTTGAAGTTGGACAGGTCTTTGAAGCTTTCTTT
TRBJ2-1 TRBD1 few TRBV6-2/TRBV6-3 CASSYWDSPDYNEQFF TGTGCCAGCAGTTATTGGGACAGTCCGGACTACAATGAGCAGTTCTTC
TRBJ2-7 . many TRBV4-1 CASSQGRGAPGEQYF TGCGCCAGCAGCCAGGGACGGGGGGCCCCTGGAGAGCAGTACTTC
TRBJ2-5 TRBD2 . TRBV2 CASSLGLVETQYF TGTGCCAGCAGTTTGGGACTAGTAGAGACCCAGTACTTC
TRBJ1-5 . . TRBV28 CASLIGGGNQPQHF TGTGCCAGTTTAATCGGGGGGGGGAATCAGCCCCAGCATTTT
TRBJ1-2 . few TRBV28 CASSLLEEERTLPYGYTF TGTGCCAGCAGTTTATTAGAGGAAGAACGAACCCTCCCCTATGGCTACACCTTC
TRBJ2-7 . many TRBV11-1 CASSSRDGSYEQYF TGTGCCAGCAGCTCGCGAGACGGCTCCTACGAGCAGTACTTC
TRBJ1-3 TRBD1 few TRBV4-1 CASSHGGQGDGNTIYF TGCGCCAGCAGCCATGGGGGACAGGGGGACGGAAACACCATATATTTT
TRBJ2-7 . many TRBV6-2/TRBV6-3 CASNVVRTKEQYF TGTGCCAGCAATGTGGTCCGGACGAAAGAGCAGTACTTC
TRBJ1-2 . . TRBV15 CATSPPFRGNYGYTF TGTGCCACCAGTCCGCCTTTCCGGGGAAACTATGGCTACACCTTC
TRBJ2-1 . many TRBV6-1 CASGYSSYNEQFF TGTGCCAGTGGTTATAGCTCCTACAATGAGCAGTTCTTC
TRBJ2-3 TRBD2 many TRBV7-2 CASRLHPHASGGAVDTQYF TGTGCCAGCCGACTTCACCCCCACGCTAGCGGGGGGGCTGTAGATACGCAGTATTTT
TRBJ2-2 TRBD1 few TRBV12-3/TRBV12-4 CASRRQGTGELFF TGTGCCAGCAGAAGACAGGGAACCGGGGAGCTGTTTTTT
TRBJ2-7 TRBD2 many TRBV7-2 CASSSLGLLAGVGYEQYF TGTGCCAGCAGCTCCCTGGGCCTACTAGCGGGGGTTGGGTACGAGCAGTACTTC
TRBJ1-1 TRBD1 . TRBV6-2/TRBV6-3 CASSETGNAFF TGTGCCAGCAGTGAGACAGGGAACGCTTTCTTT
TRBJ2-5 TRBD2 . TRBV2 CASSAGLEGETQYF TGTGCCAGCAGTGCCGGACTAGAGGGCGAGACCCAGTACTTC
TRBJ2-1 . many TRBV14 CASSQGKGNLHNEQFF TGTGCCAGCAGCCAAGGCAAGGGAAACCTCCACAATGAGCAGTTCTTC
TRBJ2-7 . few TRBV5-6 CASSLSWVEYYEQYF TGTGCCAGCAGCTTGTCCTGGGTCGAATACTACGAGCAGTACTTC
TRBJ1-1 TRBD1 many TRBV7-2 CASSHQGGAEAFF TGTGCCAGCAGCCACCAGGGGGGGGCTGAAGCTTTCTTT
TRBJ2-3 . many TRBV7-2 CASSLLARYTDTQYF TGTGCCAGCAGCTTACTAGCGAGATATACAGATACGCAGTATTTT
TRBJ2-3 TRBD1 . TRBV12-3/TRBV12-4 CASTQWTPDRGDPTDTQYF TGTGCCAGCACTCAGTGGACCCCGGACAGGGGGGACCCCACAGATACGCAGTATTTT
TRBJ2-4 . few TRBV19 CASSPGSSRLKPAKNIQYF TGTGCCAGTAGTCCTGGCTCCTCACGATTGAAACCCGCCAAAAACATTCAGTACTTC
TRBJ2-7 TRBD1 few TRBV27 CASSFAGGPYEQYF TGTGCCAGCAGTTTCGCAGGGGGACCCTACGAGCAGTACTTC
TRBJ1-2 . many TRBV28 CASSPLWGARGYTF TGTGCCAGCAGCCCACTGTGGGGGGCGCGAGGCTACACCTTC
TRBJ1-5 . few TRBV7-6 CASSHRTDPRPQHF TGTGCCAGCAGCCACCGGACGGACCCCAGGCCCCAGCATTTT